Below, 11 T cell receptor beta chains from the same sample are listed, as sequenced in a study of T cell changes during pregnancy in multiple sclerosis. Sequenced by immunoSEQ multiplex PCR; TCRdb stores in-frame clones only, minus some. The sample has tens of thousands of clones, 90% seen once; the top ten hold approximately 11%. This specimen was CD8+ T cells from peripheral blood mononuclear cells, taken before pregnancy. These receptors were collected from a female donor with multiple sclerosis, enrolled in a pregnancy study.

The V call is TRBV6-6, the J call TRBJ1-5, with 7 bases identical to TRBD1. V lost 7 bases and J lost 3; bases outside the gene matches: 3. This CDR3 has 13 residues. CDR1 MNHNY and CDR2 SVGAGI come from the germline V gene (reference sequence). The CDR3 here is CASKTGYNQPQHF. CDR3 coding DNA: TGTGCCAGCAAGACAGGGTACAATCAGCCCCAGCATTTT.

This chain uses TRBV4-1 with TRBJ1-3, with TRBD1 as a possible D gene (5 bases). The V end lost 0 bases, the J end lost 0 bases, and 9 bases lay between the germline ends. Germline V CDR1 and CDR2: MGHRA, YSYEKL. CDR3 size: 16 residues. The CDR3 reads CASSQEGRDSGNTIYF. CDR3 DNA sequence: TGCGCCAGCAGCCAAGAGGGGCGCGACTCTGGAAACACCATATATTTT.

The chain combines TRBV7-6 with TRBJ2-7; TRBD2 aligns across 7 bases. The germline V gene has CDR1 SGHVS and CDR2 FNYEAQ. Germline trimming cut 5 bases from V and 5 bases from J; bases unmatched to any gene: 6. CDR3 length equals 13 residues. The CDR3 protein is CASSPGGSDEQYF. In DNA, the CDR3 is TGTGCCAGCAGCCCCGGGGGGAGTGACGAGCAGTACTTC.

The V and J genes are TRBV19 and TRBJ1-1; D gene ambiguous. Germline V gene lookup returns CDR1 LNHDA and CDR2 SQIVND (reference sequence). The CDR3 runs to 13 residues. Trimming left V 5 bases short and J 4 bases short, with 11 bases between. In nucleotides, the CDR3 is TGTGCCAGTAGTGTTTTCGGGGTCACTGAAGCTTTCTTT. It specifies CASSVFGVTEAFF.

V usage is TRBV6-1 and J usage is TRBJ2-1, with 8 bases matching TRBD2. The CDR3 spans 14 residues. The V gene's germline CDR1 is MNHNS and CDR2 SASEGT. V was pared by 8 bases and J by 10 bases, with 13 bases of the junction left unmatched. The chain's CDR3 is CASQGLDQVREQFF. The DNA for the CDR3 is TGTGCCAGCCAGGGACTAGACCAAGTTCGGGAGCAGTTCTTC.

The chain combines TRBV29-1 with TRBJ2-2, with D tentatively TRBD1 (6 bases). The CDR3 extends over 12 amino acids. Germline CDR1 reads SQVTM; CDR2 reads ANQGSEA. The ends were cut back, 2 bases at V and 5 bases at J, with 6 bases in the middle. The CDR3 DNA follows: TGCAGCGTTGAACAGGGGACCGGGGAGCTGTTTTTT. This sequence encodes CSVEQGTGELFF.

This sequence joins TRBV5-4 and TRBJ2-6, with unresolved D. Germline-derived CDR1 and CDR2 are SGHNT and YYREEE (reference sequence). The CDR3 consists of 12 residues. Trimming pared 2 bases from V and 10 bases from J, leaving 7 bases between. DNA for the CDR3: TGTGCCAGCAGCTTTGGAGAGAACGTCCTGACTTTC. Amino acid sequence: CASSFGENVLTF.

CDR3 coding DNA: TGTGCCAGCAGCTTGGGCGGGAGTCACCAAGAGACCCAGTACTTC. This gives the protein CASSLGGSHQETQYF. This sequence joins TRBV7-6 and TRBJ2-5, with 7 nucleotides matching TRBD2. J gave up 0 bases and V 3 bases, and 4 bases lay outside the gene matches. The CDR3 extends over 15 amino acids. Looked up from germline, CDR1 is SGHVS and CDR2 is FNYEAQ.

The chain couples TRBV30 to TRBJ2-6; 7 bases match TRBD1. The V segment lost 0 bases and the J segment 2 bases; nucleotides outside the gene matches: 10. CDR3 length: 18 amino acids. Germline CDR1 is GTSNPN and CDR2 is SVGIG (reference sequence). DNA for the CDR3: TGTGCCTGGAGTGTATGGGAAGGGGGCTCCACTGGGGCCAACGTCCTGACTTTC. This encodes CAWSVWEGGSTGANVLTF.

V and J are TRBV4-3 and TRBJ2-7; D is perhaps TRBD1 (6 bases). V was clipped by 4 bases and J by 3 bases, with 16 bases between them. The CDR3 totals 15 residues. CDR1 and CDR2 (germline): LGHNA, YSLEER. The CDR3 DNA follows: TGCGCCAGCAGCCTCTCGCAGGGGCTCCTCTACGAGCAGTACTTC. It is translated as CASSLSQGLLYEQYF.

The chain links TRBV11-2 to TRBJ1-1; D ambiguous. Germline CDR1 reads SGHAT; CDR2 reads FQNNGV. The CDR3 spans 12 residues. Trimming removed 4 bases from V and 7 bases from J, with 10 bases in between. The CDR3 is CASSSTRNEAFF. Here the CDR3 DNA reads TGTGCCAGCAGCTCCACACGTAATGAAGCTTTCTTT. Using reference TRBV11-2 and TRBJ1-1 for the parts outside the CDR3, the full variable domain is EAGVAQSPRYKIIEKRQSVAFWCNPISGHATLYWYQQILGQGPKLLIQFQNNGVVDDSQLPKDRFSAERLKGVDSTLKIQPAKLEDSAVYLCASSSTRNEAFFGQGTRLTVV.